Listed below are T cell receptor beta chains from one sample, sequenced in a study of cytotoxic CD8 clonotypes in ibrutinib-treated CLL. The repertoire was sequenced with immunoSEQ multiplex PCR; TCRdb's copy has only in-frame clones and lacks some. This table holds 150,000 to 200,000 clones, approximately 91% found once. The sample was PBMCs, taken at disease progression, from a patient treated with ibrutinib. Every receptor here comes from a human donor with chronic lymphocytic leukemia. CDR3s include the opening cysteine and the closing phenylalanine or tryptophan. The D gene is left open where the match is weak. Clone size is shown for a subset of rows, as once, few, many or a class of expanded clone.

>.|.|TRBV2|TRBJ1-5
CASSEGVGPRQPQHF
TGTGCCAGCAGTGAGGGCGTAGGGCCGCGGCAGCCCCAGCATTTT
>.|TRBD2|TRBV19|TRBJ2-1
CASSIQREDEQFF
TGTGCCAGTAGTATTCAGCGGGAGGATGAGCAGTTCTTC
>.|.|TRBV5-4|TRBJ1-2
CASSVNRAGYTF
TGTGCCAGCAGCGTCAATCGTGCTGGCTACACCTTC
>.|TRBD1|TRBV6-1|TRBJ1-4
CASSNDRGLGEKLFF
TGTGCCAGCAGTAACGACAGGGGGCTAGGTGAAAAACTGTTTTTT
>.|.|TRBV19|TRBJ2-7
CASSIQVSYYEQYF
TGTGCCAGTAGTATTCAGGTCTCCTACTACGAGCAGTACTTC
>.|TRBD1|TRBV6-1|TRBJ1-1
CASRWTGDGSEAFF
TGTGCCAGCAGATGGACAGGGGATGGGAGTGAAGCTTTCTTT
>.|TRBD1|TRBV11-2|TRBJ1-4
CASSRGQEPSVNEKLFF
TGTGCCAGCAGCCGGGGACAGGAGCCTAGCGTGAATGAAAAACTGTTTTTT
>few|.|TRBV2|TRBJ2-3
CASTYPDTQYF
TGTGCCAGCACCTACCCGGATACGCAGTATTTT
>.|.|TRBV7-2|TRBJ1-3
CASSSESGGNTIYF
TGTGCCAGCAGCTCGGAATCAGGTGGAAACACCATATATTTT
>.|TRBD1|TRBV20-1|TRBJ2-2
CSARGPGELFF
TGCAGTGCCAGGGGGCCCGGGGAGCTGTTTTTT
>.|.|TRBV9|TRBJ2-2
CASSVQGTGELFF
TGTGCCAGCAGCGTACAGGGCACCGGGGAGCTGTTTTTT
>.|.|TRBV28|TRBJ2-7
CASSDQVSEQYF
TGTGCCAGCAGTGATCAGGTATCCGAGCAGTACTTC
>.|.|TRBV18|TRBJ1-2
CASSPTEASNYGYTF
TGTGCCAGCTCACCGACAGAAGCCTCTAACTATGGCTACACCTTC
>.|.|TRBV5-5|TRBJ2-7
CASSLQWGTYEQYF
TGTGCCAGCAGCTTACAATGGGGGACCTACGAGCAGTACTTC
>.|TRBD2|TRBV9|TRBJ2-3
CASSVGLAGGTDTQYF
TGTGCCAGCAGCGTAGGGCTAGCGGGAGGCACAGATACGCAGTATTTT
>.|.|TRBV29-1|TRBJ2-7
CSVEDSIPGSSYEQYF
TGCAGCGTTGAAGATAGCATCCCCGGTAGCTCCTACGAGCAGTACTTC
>.|.|TRBV27|TRBJ1-2
CASSFSGLGYTF
TGTGCCAGCAGTTTTTCGGGTCTTGGCTACACCTTC
>.|TRBD2|TRBV28|TRBJ2-3
CASRPGGGGTDTQYF
TGTGCCAGCAGGCCTGGCGGGGGGGGCACAGATACGCAGTATTTT
>.|TRBD1|TRBV29-1|TRBJ2-7
CSVEKGTGGIYEQYF
TGCAGCGTTGAAAAGGGGACAGGGGGGATATACGAGCAGTACTTC
>.|TRBD2|TRBV6-1|TRBJ2-7
CASKPGLAGYEQYF
TGTGCCAGCAAACCGGGACTAGCGGGGTACGAGCAGTACTTC
>.|TRBD2|TRBV5-1|TRBJ2-7
CASTWTSGTLEQYF
TGCGCCAGCACCTGGACTAGCGGGACTCTCGAGCAGTACTTC
>once|.|TRBV28|TRBJ1-3
CASSLDPRTGNTIYF
TGTGCCAGCAGTTTGGACCCGCGAACTGGAAACACCATATATTTT
>.|TRBD1|TRBV28|TRBJ1-3
CASSMDREVGNTIYF
TGTGCCAGCAGTATGGACAGGGAGGTCGGAAACACCATATATTTT
>.|TRBD1|TRBV5-1|TRBJ2-1
CASSLEVGDRGLNEQFF
TGCGCCAGCAGCTTGGAGGTGGGGGACAGGGGTCTCAATGAGCAGTTCTTC
>once|.|TRBV7-2|TRBJ2-3
CASSSHGTATDTQYF
TGTGCCAGCAGCTCCCACGGGACGGCCACAGATACGCAGTATTTT
>.|.|TRBV19|TRBJ2-5
CASSPPTGRQETQYF
TGTGCCAGTAGTCCCCCGACAGGAAGGCAAGAGACCCAGTACTTC
>.|TRBD1|TRBV30|TRBJ2-7
CAWSDRGTEQYF
TGTGCCTGGAGTGACAGGGGGACAGAGCAGTACTTC
>.|.|TRBV29-1|TRBJ2-7
CSVVLTRSYEQYF
TGCAGCGTTGTTTTGACTAGATCCTACGAGCAGTACTTC
>.|TRBD1|TRBV28|TRBJ1-2
CASSLRQGYGYTF
TGTGCCAGCAGTTTGCGACAGGGGTATGGCTACACCTTC
>.|.|TRBV4-2|TRBJ2-5
CASSQEKLQETQYF
TGTGCCAGCAGCCAAGAAAAGCTACAAGAGACCCAGTACTTC
>.|.|TRBV6-5|TRBJ2-3
CASSYAPTYTDTQYF
TGTGCCAGCAGTTACGCCCCTACGTACACAGATACGCAGTATTTT
>.|.|TRBV15|TRBJ1-5
CATSRDLGYNQPQHF
TGTGCCACCAGCAGAGATTTAGGGTACAATCAGCCCCAGCATTTT
>once|.|TRBV5-1|TRBJ2-7
CASSLYIYYEQYF
TGCGCCAGCAGCTTGTATATTTACTACGAGCAGTACTTC
>once|.|TRBV27|TRBJ2-7
CASSLVFGVNEQYF
TGTGCCAGCAGTTTAGTGTTTGGGGTTAACGAGCAGTACTTC
>.|.|TRBV19|TRBJ1-2
CASSIKDAGNYGYTF
TGTGCCAGTAGTATTAAGGATGCAGGCAACTATGGCTACACCTTC
>.|.|TRBV7-6|TRBJ2-1
CASSGGRGSSYNEQFF
TGTGCCAGCAGCGGCGGTAGGGGGTCCTCCTACAATGAGCAGTTCTTC
>.|.|TRBV28|TRBJ1-5
CASSWLQDDQPQHF
TGTGCCAGCAGTTGGTTACAGGATGATCAGCCCCAGCATTTT
>.|.|TRBV5-4|TRBJ2-7
CASSLNLYEQYF
TGTGCCAGCAGCTTGAACCTCTACGAGCAGTACTTC
>.|.|TRBV28|TRBJ1-1
CASSLGHPGNTEAFF
TGTGCCAGCAGTCTAGGACACCCCGGGAACACTGAAGCTTTCTTT
>.|TRBD2|TRBV2|TRBJ2-3
CASILLAGNTDTQYF
TGTGCCAGCATCCTTCTAGCGGGAAACACAGATACGCAGTATTTT
>few|.|TRBV7-2|TRBJ2-5
CASSLARETQYF
TGTGCCAGCAGCTTAGCCAGGGAGACCCAGTACTTC
>.|.|TRBV20-1|TRBJ2-7
CSASQGYEQYF
TGCAGTGCTAGTCAGGGCTACGAGCAGTACTTC
>.|TRBD1|TRBV30|TRBJ2-7
CAWSRQGRNEQYF
TGTGCCTGGAGTAGACAGGGGCGGAACGAGCAGTACTTC
>.|TRBD2|TRBV4-2|TRBJ2-7
CASSQAVASGSGEQYF
TGTGCCAGCAGCCAAGCAGTAGCTAGCGGGAGTGGCGAGCAGTACTTC
>.|TRBD1|TRBV6-5|TRBJ1-3
CASSPDRASGNTIYF
TGTGCCAGCAGCCCCGACAGGGCGTCTGGAAACACCATATATTTT
>.|.|TRBV5-5|TRBJ1-1
CASSLVAGTNTEAFF
TGTGCCAGCAGCTTGGTCGCAGGGACGAACACTGAAGCTTTCTTT
>.|TRBD2|TRBV2|TRBJ2-3
CASSATSGFLDTQYF
TGTGCCAGCAGTGCGACTAGCGGGTTCCTGGATACGCAGTATTTT
>few|.|TRBV4-1|TRBJ2-7
CASSQDPDMDEQYF
TGCGCCAGCAGCCAAGACCCTGACATGGACGAGCAGTACTTC
>.|TRBD1|TRBV10-3|TRBJ1-5
CAIGTGQDQPQHF
TGTGCCATTGGGACAGGTCAGGATCAGCCCCAGCATTTT
>.|.|TRBV6-6|TRBJ1-1
CASSYKSTLNTEAFF
TGTGCCAGCAGTTACAAGTCAACCCTGAACACTGAAGCTTTCTTT
>.|TRBD2|TRBV5-6|TRBJ2-7
CASSLLAGGPLGREQYF
TGTGCCAGCAGCTTGTTAGCGGGAGGGCCACTAGGGCGCGAGCAGTACTTC